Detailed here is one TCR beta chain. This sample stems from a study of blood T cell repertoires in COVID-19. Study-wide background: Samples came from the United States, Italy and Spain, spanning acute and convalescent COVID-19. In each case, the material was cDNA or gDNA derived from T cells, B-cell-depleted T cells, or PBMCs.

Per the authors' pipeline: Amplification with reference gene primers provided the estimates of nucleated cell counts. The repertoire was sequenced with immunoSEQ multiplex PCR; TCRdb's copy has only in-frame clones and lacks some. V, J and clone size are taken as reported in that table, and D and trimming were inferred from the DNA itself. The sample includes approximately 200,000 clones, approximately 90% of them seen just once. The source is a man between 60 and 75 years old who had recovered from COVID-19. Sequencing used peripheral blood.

This chain's CDR3 is CSASPQGVDYGYTF. The CDR3 region has the DNA TGCAGTGCTAGTCCTCAGGGGGTCGACTATGGCTACACCTTC. V gene TRBV20-1 combines with J gene TRBJ1-2; TRBD1 matches 7 bases. J gave up 3 bases and V 3 bases, and 7 bases lay outside the gene matches. This CDR3 has 14 residues. The V gene's germline CDR1 is DFQATT and CDR2 SNEGSKA (reference sequence).